This T cell receptor beta chain was observed in a study of graft-versus-host responses after intestinal transplantation. Losses at the gene ends were 5 bases for V and 2 bases for J; bases not matched to a gene: 6. This CDR3 is built from 14 residues. Germline V gene sequence: CDR1 MNHEY, CDR2 SMNVEV (reference sequence). As for this clone: Its antigen is not known.

Assay used: immunoSEQ multiplex PCR; TCRdb lists only in-frame clones, some missing. The sample contains 110,000 to 150,000 clones, over 90% of which appear only once. The sample here was unstimulated CD4+ T cells sorted from spleen or lymph node cells, taken before intestinal transplant. The chain combines TRBV27 with TRBJ2-7; 7 bases agree with TRBD1. This TCR was sampled from a human donor who received an intestinal transplant. DNA for the CDR3: TGTGCCAGCAGTCCACAGGGGCGAACCTACGAGCAGTACTTC. Translation: CASSPQGRTYEQYF.